This T cell receptor (beta chain) was found in a study of shared clonotypes between healthy human individuals. CDR3 length: 12 amino acids. Germline V gene data show CDR1 as SNHLY and CDR2 as FYNNEI. In the case of this clone: Germline and junction disagree at one end, which may indicate a read error.

The healthy adult donors were HIV-negative and reported no recent acute infections or vaccinations. The material for each subset, its genomic DNA, was split evenly across several immunoSEQ plates. Tens of thousands of T cell genomes (roughly 0.2 ug DNA) went into each sorted-subset replicate. In the study's own analysis: Junction-only sequences without quality scores were provided by ImmunoSEQ, so filtering was different. Clones were read by immunoSEQ multiplex PCR, and TCRdb kept only the in-frame ones, dropping some. V and J calls plus clone size are reproduced from that table; the DNA served to infer D and trimming. The sample records millions of clones, approximately 95% being singletons.

The clonotype was recovered from a man aged 18 to 30 in good health. Some clones in this sample may be carry-over from other donors' samples. This chain uses TRBV2 with TRBJ2-3, with 9 bases aligning to TRBD2. Sequenced: naive CD4+ T cells from PBMCs. Indicated subset: CD45RA+ positively selected. The CDR3 DNA reads as TGCCTTAGCGGGAGAATCTCAGATACGCAGTATTTT. It codes for CLSGRISDTQYF.